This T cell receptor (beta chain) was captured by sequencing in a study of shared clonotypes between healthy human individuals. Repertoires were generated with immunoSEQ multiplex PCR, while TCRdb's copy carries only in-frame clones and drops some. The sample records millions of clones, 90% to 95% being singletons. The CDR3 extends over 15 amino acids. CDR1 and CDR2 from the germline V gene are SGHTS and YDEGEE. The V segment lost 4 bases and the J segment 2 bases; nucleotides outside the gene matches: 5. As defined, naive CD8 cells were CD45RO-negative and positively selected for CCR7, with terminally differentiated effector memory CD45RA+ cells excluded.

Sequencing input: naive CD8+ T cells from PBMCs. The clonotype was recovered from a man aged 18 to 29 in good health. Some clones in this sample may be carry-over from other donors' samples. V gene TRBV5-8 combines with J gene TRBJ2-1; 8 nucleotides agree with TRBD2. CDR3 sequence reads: CASSRSGSPYNEQFF. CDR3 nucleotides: TGTGCCAGCAGCCGCAGCGGGAGTCCCTACAATGAGCAGTTCTTC.